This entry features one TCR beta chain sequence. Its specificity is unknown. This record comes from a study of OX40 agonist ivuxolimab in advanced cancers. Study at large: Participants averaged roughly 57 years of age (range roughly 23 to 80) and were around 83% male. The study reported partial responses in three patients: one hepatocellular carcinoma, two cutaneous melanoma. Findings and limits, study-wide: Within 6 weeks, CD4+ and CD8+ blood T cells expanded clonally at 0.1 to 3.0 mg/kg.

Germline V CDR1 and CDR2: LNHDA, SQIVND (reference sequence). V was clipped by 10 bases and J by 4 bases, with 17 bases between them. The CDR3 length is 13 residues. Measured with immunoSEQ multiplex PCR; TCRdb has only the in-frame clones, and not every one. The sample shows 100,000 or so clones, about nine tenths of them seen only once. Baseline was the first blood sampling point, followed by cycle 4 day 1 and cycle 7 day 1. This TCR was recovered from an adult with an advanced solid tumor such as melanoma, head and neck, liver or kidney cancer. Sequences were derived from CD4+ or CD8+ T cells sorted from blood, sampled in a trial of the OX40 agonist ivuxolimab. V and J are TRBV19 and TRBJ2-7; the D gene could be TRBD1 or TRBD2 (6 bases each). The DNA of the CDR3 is TGTGCCACCTCCGCTGGAGGGGGGTACGAGCAGTACTTC. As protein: CATSAGGGYEQYF.